The 23 T cell receptor beta chains listed next were all sequenced from one sample in a study of T cell responses to AZD1222 COVID-19 vaccine. Produced via immunoSEQ multiplex PCR; TCRdb's table is partial and in-frame only. Among some 150,000 clones, over 85% were seen once, and the ten largest hold around 1.5%. The source was peripheral blood, collected 28 days after the second AZD1222 dose. Every receptor here comes from an adult who received the AZD1222 COVID-19 vaccine.

The V and J genes are TRBV30 and TRBJ1-6; no reliable D call. V gave up 2 bases and J gave up 5 bases, with 7 bases separating them. From germline, CDR1 is GTSNPN and CDR2 SVGIG (reference sequence). The CDR3 runs to 13 residues. CDR3 sequence reads: CAWSPTNNSPLHF. The DNA of the CDR3 is TGTGCCTGGAGTCCCACCAATAATTCACCCCTCCACTTT.

This chain joins TRBV5-1 and TRBJ1-6; D perhaps matches TRBD1 (6 bases). CDR1 and CDR2 from the germline V gene are SGHRS and YFSETQ. The CDR3 runs 17 residues. With 3 bases removed from V and 7 bases from J, the gap between germline ends came to 20 bases. The CDR3 DNA reads TGCGCCAGCAGCTCCAGGGGATCGGCCGGGGGCAATTCACCCCTCCACTTT. It translates to CASSSRGSAGGNSPLHF. Complete variable domain (other parts from reference TRBV5-1 and TRBJ1-6): KAGVTQTPRYLIKTRGQQVTLSCSPISGHRSVSWYQQTPGQGLQFLFEYFSETQRNKGNFPGRFSGRQFSNSRSEMNVSTLELGDSALYLCASSSRGSAGGNSPLHFGNGTRLTVT.

The chain carries TRBV27 and TRBJ2-7; no definite D call. Deletions cut 5 bases from V and 7 bases from J, with 15 bases between. CDR3 length: 13 amino acids. CDR1 is MNHEY and CDR2 is SMNVEV in the germline V gene (reference sequence). The CDR3 loop reads CASSPNLWVEQYF. The CDR3 coding sequence is TGTGCCAGCAGTCCAAACCTCTGGGTGGAGCAGTACTTC.

This clone was recorded only once. J is TRBJ1-6 and V is TRBV30, with D uncertain. The CDR3 contains 12 residues. The germline V and J ends were trimmed by 4 bases and 5 bases, with 6 bases remaining between them. Germline V gene sequence: CDR1 GTSNPN, CDR2 SVGIG (reference sequence). The CDR3 protein is CAWNANNSPLHF. In nucleotides, the CDR3 is TGTGCCTGGAATGCAAATAATTCACCCCTCCACTTT.

The rearrangement uses TRBV6-4 and TRBJ1-2, with D uncertain. CDR1 and CDR2 from the germline V gene are MRHNA and SNTAGT. The CDR3 totals 12 residues. The germline V and J ends were trimmed by 2 bases and 9 bases, with 10 bases remaining between them. The CDR3 is CASSDDLWSYTF. Here the CDR3 DNA reads TGTGCCAGCAGTGACGACCTCTGGAGCTACACCTTC.

As concerns this clone: Other DNA sequences within the sample encode an identical CDR3. This chain connects TRBV7-2 to TRBJ2-3; D is possibly TRBD1 or TRBD2 (5 bases each). The CDR3 is 14 amino acids. With 5 bases removed from V and 0 bases from J, the gap between germline ends came to 9 bases. The germline CDR1 and CDR2 sequences are SGHTA and FQGNSA. This CDR3 is CASSPGTSTDTQYF. CDR3 sequence (DNA): TGTGCCAGCAGCCCCGGGACCAGCACAGATACGCAGTATTTT.

V is TRBV4-1 and J is TRBJ2-1, with D tentatively TRBD2 (5 bases). Germline V gene data show CDR1 as MGHRA and CDR2 as YSYEKL. The CDR3 sequence is 14 residues long. V lost 4 bases and J lost 8, with 15 bases in between. DNA for the CDR3: TGCGCCAGCAGCCCCGCCCCGGCGGGCTATGAGCAGTTCTTC. This sequence encodes CASSPAPAGYEQFF.

CDR3 in amino acids: CASSLGASGQSSYNEQFF. CDR3 sequence (DNA): TGTGCCAGCAGCTTAGGGGCTAGCGGTCAAAGCTCCTACAATGAGCAGTTCTTC. This chain links TRBV11-3 with TRBJ2-1; 7 bases line up with TRBD2. V was clipped by 1 base and J by 0 bases; unmatched bases: 9. CDR3 length: 18 residues. Germline V gives CDR1 SGHNT, CDR2 YENEEA.

In regard to this clone: Within the sample, other DNA sequences also encode this same CDR3. This chain uses TRBV7-2 with TRBJ2-1, with 9 bases identical to TRBD2. The J segment lost 2 bases and the V segment lost 1 base, leaving 0 bases of the junction unmatched. CDR1 and CDR2 (germline): SGHTA, FQGNSA. The CDR3 spans 15 residues. CDR3 region: CASSLVAGAYNEQFF. The DNA for the CDR3 is TGTGCCAGCAGCTTAGTAGCGGGAGCCTACAATGAGCAGTTCTTC.

This chain joins TRBV28 and TRBJ2-7, with D tentatively TRBD1 (5 bases). This CDR3 comprises 14 residues. Germline V lookup: CDR1 MDHEN, CDR2 SYDVKM. V was trimmed by 5 bases and J by 3 bases, leaving 14 bases between them. CDR3: CASSLPGHNYEQYF. Written as DNA, the CDR3 is TGTGCCAGCAGTCTCCCAGGGCACAACTACGAGCAGTACTTC.

Worth noting for this clone: Other DNA sequences within the sample encode an identical CDR3. This chain links TRBV12-3 or TRBV12-4 with TRBJ1-5; D not resolved. This CDR3 region has 13 residues. Trimming stripped 1 base from V and 1 base from J, with 2 bases between. The CDR3 here is CASSLGSNQPQHF. In DNA form, the CDR3 reads TGTGCCAGCAGTTTAGGGAGCAATCAGCCCCAGCATTTT.

The chain employs TRBV4-3 and TRBJ1-4; D may be TRBD1 (5 bases). Germline V lookup: CDR1 LGHNA, CDR2 YSLEER. This CDR3 has 18 residues. V shed 1 base and J shed 10 bases, with 25 bases lying between them. CDR3 DNA sequence: TGCGCCAGCAGCCAAGTGGGGGGGAAGACGTCATTGGAGGGAAAACTGTTTTTT. Encoded protein: CASSQVGGKTSLEGKLFF.

The chain employs TRBV19 and TRBJ1-1, with a tentative D call TRBD1 (5 bases). The CDR3 loop spans 16 amino acids. The germline V gene encodes CDR1 LNHDA and CDR2 SQIVND (reference sequence). V gave up 7 bases and J gave up 1 base, with 19 bases separating them. CDR3: CASIGFGGTRNTEAFF. The CDR3 DNA follows: TGTGCCAGTATTGGGTTTGGGGGGACGAGGAACACTGAAGCTTTCTTT.

The chain employs TRBV5-8 and TRBJ1-5; D is undetermined. V was pared by 1 base and J by 6 bases, with 8 bases between. CDR1 is SGHTS and CDR2 is YDEGEE in the germline V gene. The CDR3 loop spans 13 amino acids. CDR3 loop: CASSLFSGQPQHF. The CDR3 DNA follows: TGTGCCAGCAGCTTGTTCAGCGGTCAGCCCCAGCATTTT. Together with reference TRBV5-8 and TRBJ1-5, the CDR3 gives the full variable domain: EAGVTQSPTHLIKTRGQQATLRCSPISGHTSVYWYQQALGLGLQFLLWYDEGEERNRGNFPPRFSGRQFPNYSSELNVNALELEDSALYLCASSLFSGQPQHFGDGTRLSIL.

The V and J genes are TRBV19 and TRBJ1-1, with D uncertain. The CDR3 is made up of 16 amino acids. V lost 0 bases and J 6 bases, leaving 17 bases between the germline ends. Germline CDR1 LNHDA, CDR2 SQIVND (reference sequence). CDR3 sequence reads: CASSIDPDTRWAEAFF. The DNA for the CDR3 is TGTGCCAGTAGTATAGACCCCGACACGAGATGGGCTGAAGCTTTCTTT.

J is TRBJ1-4 and V is TRBV30; tentative D call: TRBD1 (5 bases). The J call may be faulty, since TRBJ2-2 better matches the DNA end. Germline V gene lookup returns CDR1 GTSNPN and CDR2 SVGIG (reference sequence). The CDR3 has 13 amino acids. CDR3 coding DNA: TGTGCCTGGAGCGAAATCCACAGGGGGGAGCTGTTTTTT. Amino acids: CAWSEIHRGELFF.

The genes are TRBV4-3 and TRBJ2-2; TRBD1 is a possible D gene (5 bases). Trimming took 4 bases from V and 2 from J, leaving 8 bases between them. The CDR3 spans 14 residues. In germline, CDR1 is LGHNA, CDR2 YSLEER. CDR3 residues: CASSRGGNTGELFF. The CDR3 nucleotides are TGCGCCAGCAGCCGGGGCGGTAACACCGGGGAGCTGTTTTTT.

This rearrangement joins TRBV27 to TRBJ2-5; D is undetermined. Germline lookup yields CDR1 MNHEY and CDR2 SMNVEV (reference sequence). V dropped 6 bases and J dropped 1 base, with 15 bases sitting between them. This CDR3 is built from 15 residues. CDR3 nucleotides: TGTGCCAGCAGATGGAACAGCGCCTTCCAAGAGACCCAGTACTTC. It encodes CASRWNSAFQETQYF.

CDR3 sequence reads: CASSSLPWTGYNEQFF. The CDR3 region has the DNA TGTGCCAGCAGTTCGCTCCCCTGGACGGGATACAATGAGCAGTTCTTC. The chain combines TRBV27 with TRBJ2-1; perhaps TRBD2 as D (5 bases). The CDR3 spans 16 residues. The V gene's germline CDR1 is MNHEY and CDR2 SMNVEV (reference sequence). V was trimmed by 4 bases and J by 4 bases, leaving 17 bases between them.

The rearrangement uses TRBV4-3 and TRBJ1-1; D is uncertain. CDR1 LGHNA and CDR2 YSLEER come from the germline V gene. CDR3 size: 17 residues. V was cut by 0 bases and J by 5 bases, with 19 bases left in between. This chain's CDR3 is CASSQDLRGPPGTEAFF. CDR3 nucleotide sequence: TGCGCCAGCAGCCAAGATTTACGGGGTCCGCCGGGGACTGAAGCTTTCTTT.

This clone was observed a single time. V gene TRBV30 combines with J gene TRBJ2-1, with D tentatively TRBD2 (5 bases). This CDR3 spans 13 amino acids. Germline V gene data show CDR1 as GTSNPN and CDR2 as SVGIG (reference sequence). Trimming took 1 base from V and 9 from J, leaving 13 bases between them. The CDR3 loop reads CAWSEYVRGEQFF. The CDR3 DNA reads as TGTGCCTGGAGTGAATATGTACGGGGTGAGCAGTTCTTC.

This CDR3 is CASSLFGAYSNQPQHF. The CDR3 nucleotides read TGTGCCAGCAGCTTATTCGGCGCCTATAGCAATCAGCCCCAGCATTTT. The chain employs TRBV7-4 and TRBJ1-5, with D unclear. V shed 2 bases and J shed 0 bases, with 11 bases lying between them. The germline V gene has CDR1 SGHVT and CDR2 SQSDAQ. The CDR3 totals 16 residues.

The V call is TRBV18, the J call TRBJ2-4; no definite D call. The germline V gene encodes CDR1 KGHSH and CDR2 LQKENI. V dropped 3 bases and J dropped 8 bases, with 14 bases sitting between them. The CDR3 totals 14 residues. The DNA for the CDR3 is TGTGCCAGCTCACCCATGGGCCCTCCGGACATTCAGTACTTC. Translation: CASSPMGPPDIQYF.